What follows are 29 T cell receptor beta chains derived from one specimen sequenced in a study of T cell responses to AZD1222 COVID-19 vaccine. Sequenced by immunoSEQ multiplex PCR; TCRdb stores in-frame clones only, minus some. The sample yields some 280,000 clones, 90% to 95% seen once. The sequencing used peripheral blood, collected 28 days after the second AZD1222 dose. The receptors were gathered from an adult who received the AZD1222 COVID-19 vaccine.

V gene TRBV14 combines with J gene TRBJ2-1, with D perhaps matching TRBD1 or TRBD2 (5 bases each). V was cut by 4 bases and J by 6 bases, with 13 bases left in between. CDR3 length: 14 amino acids. Per germline, CDR1 SGHDN and CDR2 FVKESK. The CDR3 sequence: CASSLRAGANEQFF. The CDR3 nucleotides are TGTGCCAGCAGCCTCCGGGCCGGGGCCAATGAGCAGTTCTTC.

The chain carries TRBV5-1 and TRBJ2-5, with 12 bases identical to TRBD2. This CDR3 spans 17 amino acids. The germline V gene encodes CDR1 SGHRS and CDR2 YFSETQ. V lost 4 bases, J lost 3 bases, and 10 bases stayed unmatched. In DNA, the CDR3 is TGCGCCAGCAGCCCGCTGACTAGCGGGAGTATTGAAGAGACCCAGTACTTC. It specifies CASSPLTSGSIEETQYF.

In DNA, the CDR3 is TGCGCCAGCAGCTTGGCCGGAGGAAACTACGAGCAGTACTTC. This codes for CASSLAGGNYEQYF. This chain connects TRBV5-1 to TRBJ2-7; TRBD2 is a possible D gene (5 bases). Germline CDR1 reads SGHRS; CDR2 reads YFSETQ. V was clipped by 0 bases and J by 3 bases, with 10 bases between them. The CDR3 totals 14 residues.

The chain carries TRBV5-1 and TRBJ2-3, with 12 nucleotides matching TRBD2. After removal of 4 bases from V and 1 base from J, the junction contained 1 base not matched to a gene. This CDR3 contains 15 residues. Germline CDR1 SGHRS, CDR2 YFSETQ. The CDR3 region is CASSRLAGGTDTQYF. CDR3 coding DNA: TGCGCCAGCAGCCGACTAGCGGGGGGCACAGATACGCAGTATTTT.

V and J are TRBV2 and TRBJ2-1, with D hard to call. Germline V gene lookup returns CDR1 SNHLY and CDR2 FYNNEI. The CDR3 length is 11 residues. The V end lost 9 bases, the J end lost 3 bases, and 6 bases lay between the germline ends. In DNA form, the CDR3 reads TGTGCCAGTACCCTCTACAATGAGCAGTTCTTC. It specifies CASTLYNEQFF.

The chain carries TRBV9 and TRBJ2-3, with D possibly matching TRBD2 (6 bases). Between the trimmed V and J ends, which lost 2 bases and 4 bases, there was a span of 14 bases. The length of the CDR3 is 15 residues. The germline V gene encodes CDR1 SGDLS and CDR2 YYNGEE. CDR3 DNA sequence: TGTGCCAGCAGCGTGGGCGGGGTCGGGGCAGATACGCAGTATTTT. Amino acids: CASSVGGVGADTQYF.

The V gene is TRBV19, the J gene TRBJ1-1; 9 nucleotides match TRBD1. The CDR3 is 16 residues long. CDR1 is LNHDA, CDR2 SQIVND, per germline (reference sequence). V lost 1 base to trimming and J lost 4 bases; unmatched junction nucleotides: 7. This chain's CDR3 is CASSIGGTGFRTEAFF. Written as DNA, the CDR3 is TGTGCCAGTAGTATAGGGGGGACAGGGTTCCGCACTGAAGCTTTCTTT.

The chain has TRBV7-6 and TRBJ2-7; TRBD1 matches 9 bases. The CDR3 has 16 amino acids. Looked up from germline, CDR1 is SGHVS and CDR2 is FNYEAQ. V lost 2 bases and J lost 2; bases outside the gene matches: 7. The CDR3: CASSLSTGTGPYEQYF. The CDR3 bases are TGTGCCAGCAGCTTATCGACCGGGACAGGGCCCTACGAGCAGTACTTC.

This chain links TRBV28 with TRBJ2-7, with 9 bases that match TRBD1. V shed 4 bases and J 2 bases; nucleotides not matched to a gene: 3. The length of the CDR3 is 14 residues. Looked up from germline, CDR1 is MDHEN and CDR2 is SYDVKM. CDR3 DNA sequence: TGTGCCAGCAGTTCGGGACAGGGTCCCTACGAGCAGTACTTC. Its protein is CASSSGQGPYEQYF.

This chain joins TRBV7-6 and TRBJ2-2; the D is unclear. The germline V gene encodes CDR1 SGHVS and CDR2 FNYEAQ. The germline V and J ends were trimmed by 5 bases and 8 bases, with 18 bases remaining between them. CDR3 length: 15 amino acids. The CDR3 loop is CASSPSSSALGELFF. DNA for the CDR3: TGTGCCAGCAGCCCCTCCAGTTCCGCCTTAGGGGAGCTGTTTTTT.

Note on this clone: The junction departs from the called germline gene at one end, perhaps through a read error. The chain couples TRBV28 to TRBJ2-3; 11 nucleotides align to TRBD2. The CDR3 has 14 residues. In germline, CDR1 is MDHEN, CDR2 SYDVKM. The CDR3 nucleotides read TGTGCCAGCATTTTAGCGGGAGGGCCAGGTACGCAGTATTTT. It is translated as CASILAGGPGTQYF.

This chain connects TRBV28 to TRBJ1-2, with D perhaps TRBD1 (6 bases). Germline-derived CDR1 and CDR2 are MDHEN and SYDVKM. The CDR3 runs 14 residues. The V gene lost 5 bases and the J gene lost 8 bases, with 18 bases spanning the gap. In DNA form, the CDR3 reads TGTGCCAGCAGTCCCCCCCCAGGGGAGGGCGGCTACACCTTC. Translation: CASSPPPGEGGYTF.

This sequence joins TRBV2 and TRBJ2-7; D is ambiguous. V lost 4 bases and J 6 bases, leaving 7 bases between the germline ends. The CDR3 contains 11 residues. The germline V gene has CDR1 SNHLY and CDR2 FYNNEI. The CDR3 region is CASSGMSEQYF. CDR3 nucleotides: TGTGCCAGCAGTGGAATGAGCGAGCAGTACTTC.

The genes are TRBV5-5 and TRBJ2-2; either TRBD1 or TRBD2 may supply D (5 bases each). The CDR3 consists of 17 residues. V lost 3 bases and J 1 base, leaving 16 bases between the germline ends. Germline V gene sequence: CDR1 SGHKS, CDR2 YYEKEE (reference sequence). CDR3 DNA: TGTGCCAGCAGCTGGACCCCCGGGACGGTGAACACCGGGGAGCTGTTTTTT. This codes for CASSWTPGTVNTGELFF. Looking up the rest from reference TRBV5-5 and TRBJ2-2 gives the full variable domain: DAGVTQSPTHLIKTRGQQVTLRCSPISGHKSVSWYQQVLGQGPQFIFQYYEKEERGRGNFPDRFSARQFPNYSSELNVNALLLGDSALYLCASSWTPGTVNTGELFFGEGSRLTVL.

The rearrangement joins TRBV6-5 to TRBJ2-2, with D perhaps assigned TRBD1 or TRBD2 (5 bases each). V was trimmed by 1 base and J by 5 bases, leaving 5 bases between them. The CDR3 length is 13 residues. The germline V gene has CDR1 MNHEY and CDR2 SVGAGI. DNA for the CDR3: TGTGCCAGCAGTTACTGGGGGACCGGGGAGCTGTTTTTT. It translates to CASSYWGTGELFF.

This chain links TRBV5-1 with TRBJ2-3; tentatively, D is TRBD2 (6 bases). V lost 0 bases and J 2 bases, leaving 13 bases between the germline ends. Germline CDR1 and CDR2: SGHRS and YFSETQ. CDR3 length: 16 residues. The CDR3 is CASSLVGAGITDTQYF. CDR3 coding DNA: TGCGCCAGCAGCTTGGTGGGCGCGGGGATCACAGATACGCAGTATTTT.

The chain recombines TRBV27 with TRBJ1-6; tentatively, D is TRBD1 (6 bases). CDR1 MNHEY and CDR2 SMNVEV come from the germline V gene (reference sequence). There are 14 residues in the CDR3. The ends were cut back, 3 bases at V and 7 bases at J, with 10 bases in the middle. CDR3 in amino acids: CASSFVQGNSPLHF. The CDR3, as DNA: TGTGCCAGCAGTTTCGTACAGGGAAATTCACCCCTCCACTTT.

This clone was seen just once. The chain couples TRBV6-5 to TRBJ1-1, with TRBD1 matching 8 bases. The ends lost 11 bases at V and 4 bases at J; junction bases unmatched: 6. Germline values: CDR1 MNHEY, CDR2 SVGAGI. This CDR3 is 12 amino acids long. The CDR3 reads CAVQGAGTEAFF. The CDR3 bases are TGTGCCGTCCAGGGGGCCGGCACTGAAGCTTTCTTT.

This clone has a single count. J is TRBJ2-2 and V is TRBV11-1; the D gene is possibly TRBD2 (6 bases). The germline V gene has CDR1 SGHAT and CDR2 FQDESV (reference sequence). V gave up 0 bases and J gave up 7 bases, with 6 bases separating them. The CDR3 consists of 13 residues. CDR3 in amino acids: CASSLAGGGELFF. CDR3 sequence (DNA): TGTGCCAGCAGCTTAGCGGGGGGCGGGGAGCTGTTTTTT.

V and J are TRBV2 and TRBJ1-2; D not resolved. The CDR3 consists of 12 residues. V dropped 8 bases and J dropped 3 bases, with 10 bases sitting between them. Germline V lookup: CDR1 SNHLY, CDR2 FYNNEI. CDR3 nucleotides: TGTGCCAGCGGTGGTAACGACTATGGCTACACCTTC. It is translated as CASGGNDYGYTF.

This clone was picked up one time. J is TRBJ1-3 and V is TRBV3-1 (or the pseudogene TRBV3-2), with D hard to call. CDR1 LGHDT and CDR2 YNNKEL come from the germline V gene (reference sequence). The CDR3 runs 15 residues. Trimming pared 4 bases from V and 3 bases from J, leaving 13 bases between. CDR3 sequence (DNA): TGTGCCAGCAGCCCCTCCGGGCTGGATGGAAACACCATATATTTT. Amino acid sequence: CASSPSGLDGNTIYF.

The V gene is TRBV2, the J gene TRBJ2-1, with D possibly TRBD2 on 6 matching bases. Germline CDR1 is SNHLY and CDR2 is FYNNEI. Trimming stripped 6 bases from V and 8 bases from J, with 14 bases between. This CDR3 is 13 amino acids long. Here the CDR3 reads CASRIEGGDEQFF. The CDR3 bases are TGTGCCAGCAGGATAGAGGGAGGAGATGAGCAGTTCTTC.

This clone was seen once. The chain recombines TRBV4-3 with TRBJ1-2; 7 nucleotides line up with TRBD1. CDR1 LGHNA and CDR2 YSLEER come from the germline V gene. The CDR3 length is 16 residues. Trimming cost V 1 base and J 0 bases; bases outside gene matches: 5. CDR3 sequence reads: CASSQGQGNSNYGYTF. CDR3 nucleotide sequence: TGCGCCAGCAGCCAAGGACAGGGAAATTCTAACTATGGCTACACCTTC.

CDR3 in DNA: TGTGCCAGCTCACCGAAGGGCACCTTGAACACTGAAGCTTTCTTT. As protein: CASSPKGTLNTEAFF. This chain links TRBV18 with TRBJ1-1; no definite D call. This CDR3 contains 15 residues. Germline CDR1 is KGHSH and CDR2 is LQKENI. Trimming removed 3 bases at V and 0 bases at J, with 11 bases between.

This clone was observed a handful of times. The rearrangement links TRBV10-3 to TRBJ1-1; D is perhaps TRBD1 (6 bases). V was trimmed by 2 bases and J by 3 bases, leaving 10 bases between them. This CDR3 has 14 residues. Germline V gene data show CDR1 as ENHRY and CDR2 as SYGVKD. CDR3 DNA: TGTGCCATCAGTGAGGGAGGGGGTGACACTGAAGCTTTCTTT. Encoded protein: CAISEGGGDTEAFF.

The gene calls are TRBV27 and TRBJ1-4, with D tentatively TRBD1 (6 bases). Trimming shortened V by 1 base and J by 5 bases, and 8 bases separated the two germline ends. The germline V gene encodes CDR1 MNHEY and CDR2 SMNVEV (reference sequence). The CDR3 has 14 residues. CDR3 nucleotide sequence: TGTGCCAGCAGTTTATTCAGGGGCAATGAAAAACTGTTTTTT. Translation: CASSLFRGNEKLFF.

The chain carries TRBV6-5 and TRBJ1-1; no clear D gene. Germline V gene data show CDR1 as MNHEY and CDR2 as SVGAGI. The CDR3 is made up of 13 amino acids. V lost 4 bases and J lost 2, with 8 bases in between. The DNA of the CDR3 is TGTGCCAGCAGTTCACTTGCTAACACTGAAGCTTTCTTT. Residues: CASSSLANTEAFF.

The chain links TRBV9 to TRBJ1-1; 7 bases are a match to TRBD1. This CDR3 region has 15 residues. Germline CDR1 is SGDLS and CDR2 is YYNGEE. The V and J ends lost 1 base and 1 base, in that order; junction bases with no gene match: 4. The CDR3 protein is CASSVLGQPNTEAFF. DNA of the CDR3: TGTGCCAGCAGCGTATTGGGACAGCCGAACACTGAAGCTTTCTTT.

The chain has TRBV7-2 and TRBJ1-1; D might be TRBD1 (6 bases). The CDR3 has 13 amino acids. V gave up 3 bases and J gave up 4 bases, with 9 bases separating them. The germline gives CDR1 SGHTA, CDR2 FQGNSA. The CDR3 nucleotides read TGTGCCAGCAGCTTGATAGGGGGCACTGAAGCTTTCTTT. The encoded protein is CASSLIGGTEAFF.